This T cell receptor (beta chain) was found in a study of early T cells in non-severe SARS-CoV-2 infection. About the study: Sequencing was performed on bulk RNA from unsorted whole blood, leaving chains unpaired.

Study outcomes and limitations: Anti-spike CD8 specificities were favored by VDJdb matching, whose results missed private and CD4 specificities.

There are a few counts of this clonotype. As yet, its antigen is unknown. The CDR3 runs to 14 residues. The ends were cut back, 3 bases at V and 6 bases at J, with 12 bases in the middle. Germline-derived CDR1 and CDR2 are KGHSH and LQKENI. Attached unique molecular identifiers marked individual cDNA molecules. MiXCR, applied by TCRdb to the 5' RACE reads, yields one record per CDR3 protein. Here the sample spans approximately 110,000 distinct CDR3 sequences, approximately 15% being singletons. The sequenced material came from whole blood. This clonotype was sampled from an adult who was a healthcare worker with PCR-confirmed SARS-CoV-2 infection or an uninfected control (not recorded which). The J gene is TRBJ1-5, the V gene TRBV18; the D gene is possibly TRBD1 (6 bases). Here the CDR3 DNA reads TGTGCCAGCTCACCGGGGGGCACGGGTCAGCCCCAGCATTTT. This codes for CASSPGGTGQPQHF.